This T cell receptor beta chain was found in a study of T-cell reconstitution after alpha-beta-depleted transplantation in children. Trimming stripped 3 bases from V and 7 bases from J, with 10 bases between. The CDR3 has 12 residues. Germline CDR1 is LNHNV and CDR2 is YYDKDF (reference sequence). The TCRbeta library was prepared with unique molecular identifiers. In TCRdb, the PCR reads were re-called with MiXCR into one record per CDR3 protein. The sample carries about 600,000 distinct CDR3 sequences, about an eighth recorded once. With respect to this clonotype: Its antigen remains unknown.

Broader study findings: Newly made T cells mostly supplied T-cell counts and diversity one year after transplant.

The chain carries TRBV15 and TRBJ2-7, with D maybe TRBD2 (5 bases). The receptor was isolated from a male patient younger than 18 who had a stem cell transplant for acute myeloid leukemia, so the T cells may come from the graft donor. The sample consisted of PBMCs, mostly from graft donor cells, taken 360 days after TCRalphabeta/CD19-depleted stem cell transplant. CDR3 sequence reads: CATSRSRGEQYF. The CDR3 nucleotides are TGTGCCACCAGCAGGTCCAGAGGGGAGCAGTACTTC.